What follows is one T cell receptor (beta chain) and its context. This entry is derived from a study of tumour-infiltrating T cells in Burkitt lymphoma. Study-wide context: Overall and progression-free survival were predicted by productive clonality.

V was cut by 0 bases and J by 2 bases, with 6 bases left in between. The CDR3 covers 13 residues. Germline lookup yields CDR1 SGHRS and CDR2 YFSETQ. Profiled with immunoSEQ multiplex PCR; TCRdb holds only in-frame clones, not every one. Among around 8,000 clones listed, under 85% were seen once. The specimen sequenced was tumor tissue. The clonotype originates from a human donor with diffuse large B-cell lymphoma. The rearrangement links TRBV5-1 to TRBJ2-7; D is unresolved. The CDR3 reads CASSLVGTYEQYF. Here the CDR3 DNA reads TGCGCCAGCAGCTTGGTAGGGACCTACGAGCAGTACTTC.